Listed below are T cell receptor beta chains from one sample, sequenced in a study of blood T cell repertoires in COVID-19. Using immunoSEQ multiplex PCR, the repertoire was profiled, and TCRdb retains in-frame clones only, with some absent. The sample has about 130,000 clones, around 87% seen once. The specimen was peripheral blood. The receptors originated from an older woman with acute or convalescent COVID-19. Each CDR3 is given with its conserved first and last residue. A D gene is named only where the DNA matches it firmly.

TRBJ2-1	14	TRBD2	TRBV6-5	CASRTSGRVNEQFF
TRBJ2-5	16	TRBD2	TRBV5-1	CASSLRSGEPQETQYF
TRBJ2-3	15	TRBD2	TRBV7-9	CASSSRLAGDGTQYF
TRBJ1-1	19	NA	TRBV19	CASSPSFGSGKYQNTEAFF
TRBJ1-6	15	NA	TRBV28	CASSLAHVYNSPLHF
TRBJ1-6	17	TRBD1	TRBV5-1	CASSLLSAGGDNSPLHF
TRBJ2-1	15	TRBD2	TRBV7-2	CASSIGSSGNNEQFF
TRBJ2-2	19	NA	TRBV7-9	CASSRPPSSEPSNTGELFF
TRBJ2-1	13	NA	TRBV27	CAIFNRETDEQFF
TRBJ2-1	12	NA	TRBV9	CASSHSGEIPFF
TRBJ1-1	12	NA	TRBV29-1	CSVVRESPEAFF
TRBJ2-1	16	TRBD2	TRBV5-1	CASSLATSGRFNEQFF
TRBJ2-3	17	TRBD2	TRBV9	CASSVVDSLAGVSRQYF
TRBJ2-3	16	TRBD1	TRBV27	CASSSPQRGRTDTQYF
TRBJ1-3	12	NA	TRBV7-9	CASSLEGNTIYF
TRBJ2-6	20	TRBD1	TRBV2	CASSEYTGGRRGLWANVLTF
TRBJ1-1	14	TRBD1	TRBV10-1	CASSESGRGTEAFF
TRBJ2-2	13	NA	TRBV29-1	CSVEDGNTGELFF
TRBJ1-5	15	TRBD1	TRBV5-1	CASSLRGQGDQPQHF
TRBJ1-1	15	TRBD1	TRBV9	CASSVGTGMNTEAFF
TRBJ2-7	14	TRBD1	TRBV9	CASSVGTDSYEQYF
TRBJ1-2	16	TRBD1	TRBV3-1/TRBV3-2	CASSQERWTGGLGYTF
TRBJ1-6	15	NA	TRBV9	CASSPSPLDNSPLHF
TRBJ1-1	14	NA	TRBV5-1	CASSLSGRDTEAFF
TRBJ1-6	12	NA	TRBV3-1/TRBV3-2	CASSQAESPLHF
TRBJ2-7	11	NA	TRBV3-1/TRBV3-2	CASSGPAGQYF
TRBJ2-6	16	TRBD1	TRBV7-8	CASSLVTGAGANVLTF
TRBJ2-7	12	NA	TRBV11-2	CASSLETYEQYF
TRBJ2-2	14	NA	TRBV5-1	CASSLDLGPGELFF
TRBJ2-5	17	NA	TRBV23-1	CASGQTDDSGCRETQYF
TRBJ1-5	16	TRBD1	TRBV5-6	CASSQSGTGSNQPQHF
TRBJ2-1	13	TRBD2	TRBV7-9	CASGLAGNNEQFF
TRBJ2-1	13	NA	TRBV7-3	CASSLMDEGEQFF
TRBJ1-2	15	TRBD1	TRBV30	CAWNLGQGLNYGYTF
TRBJ2-1	12	NA	TRBV29-1	CSVVPDNREQFF
TRBJ1-6	15	NA	TRBV28	CASTLYSSYNSPLHF
TRBJ2-1	14	TRBD2	TRBV7-8	CASQTSGSSHEQFF
TRBJ1-6	14	NA	TRBV28	CASSVPGPNSPLHF
TRBJ2-2	17	NA	TRBV7-6	CASSPRTQTSNTGELFF
TRBJ2-3	15	NA	TRBV27	CASSFNGVGVGTQYF
TRBJ2-7	13	TRBD2	TRBV3-1/TRBV3-2	CASSQPGGYEQYF
TRBJ1-4	16	NA	TRBV28	CASTSPTTGPNEKLFF
TRBJ1-5	16	NA	TRBV27	CASSGGGWYSNQPQHF
TRBJ1-2	13	TRBD1	TRBV11-3	CASSSGQGEENTF
TRBJ1-3	14	NA	TRBV6-5	CASRPDSAGNTIYF
TRBJ2-4	15	NA	TRBV4-2	CASSQESEAKNIQYF
TRBJ2-1	14	NA	TRBV3-1/TRBV3-2	CASSPYRGNNEQFF
TRBJ2-5	15	TRBD2	TRBV2	CASRGAGGGQETQYF
TRBJ2-5	14	TRBD1	TRBV18	CASSRDRIQETQYF
TRBJ2-3	16	TRBD2	TRBV5-1	CASSSNLAGVGDTQYF
TRBJ2-3	16	TRBD1	TRBV28	CASRKNRGPGTDTQYF
TRBJ1-4	14	NA	TRBV5-1	CASSLRQGNEKLFF
TRBJ2-2	15	NA	TRBV7-8	CASSRRDMNTGELFF